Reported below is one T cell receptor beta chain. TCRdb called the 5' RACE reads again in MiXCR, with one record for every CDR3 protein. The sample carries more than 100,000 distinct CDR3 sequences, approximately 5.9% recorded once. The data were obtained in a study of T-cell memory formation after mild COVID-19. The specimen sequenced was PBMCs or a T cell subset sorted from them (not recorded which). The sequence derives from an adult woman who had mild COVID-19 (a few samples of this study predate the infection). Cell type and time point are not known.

In nucleotides, the CDR3 is TGTGCCACCCAGGATGCTGGAGAGACCCAGTACTTC. It codes for CATQDAGETQYF. The J gene is TRBJ2-5, the V gene TRBV2; D gene unclear. Germline lookup yields CDR1 SNHLY and CDR2 FYNNEI. The V and J ends lost 10 bases and 4 bases respectively, with 13 bases between them. The CDR3 length is 12 residues.